The 25 T cell receptor beta chains in this list originate from one sample, sequenced in a study of tumor-infiltrating lymphocytes in primary liver carcinoma. The input was 450 to 500 ng total RNA; TCR beta cDNA was made from it with a constant-region primer. Three-round nested multiplex PCR performed with slightly modified ARM-PCR produced the TCR beta libraries. The study ran its first two PCR rounds for roughly 11 cycles each, using TRBV1-TRBV30 forward primers and a C-beta reverse primer. TCRdb called the multiplex PCR reads again in MiXCR, with one record for every CDR3 protein. This table holds about 120,000 distinct CDR3 sequences, around 65% found once. The tissue used was unsorted bulk material of about 20-33 mg. RNA and DNA were co-extracted from it with the AllPrep DNA/RNA mini kit. The sample consisted of tumor-adjacent normal liver tissue. These receptor sequences come from a woman aged 60-75 years with primary liver carcinoma and hepatitis B virus infection.

Judged by abundance, this clonotype is medium-sized. V usage is TRBV29-1 and J usage is TRBJ2-3; D is undetermined. CDR1 is SQVTM and CDR2 is ANQGSEA in the germline V gene. The germline V and J ends were trimmed by 3 bases and 2 bases, with 0 bases remaining between them. CDR3 length: 10 residues. CDR3 loop: CSVDTDTQYF. CDR3 nucleotide sequence: TGCAGCGTTGACACAGATACGCAGTATTTT.

This clonotype was observed many times. The J gene is TRBJ2-1, the V gene TRBV5-1; TRBD2 matches at 12 bases. Losses at the gene ends were 7 bases for V and 7 bases for J; bases not matched to a gene: 9. This CDR3 region has 15 residues. Germline V lookup: CDR1 SGHRS, CDR2 YFSETQ. CDR3 protein: CASLTTSGRCNEQFF. The CDR3 nucleotides read TGCGCCAGCCTCACCACTAGCGGGAGGTGTAATGAGCAGTTCTTC.

The chain is built from TRBV30 and TRBJ1-2; D is ambiguous. The CDR3 has 15 residues. V was clipped by 2 bases and J by 5 bases, with 18 bases between them. CDR1 and CDR2 (germline): GTSNPN, SVGIG (reference sequence). The CDR3 DNA reads TGTGCCTGGAGTCCAGTCAAGCGAACACGTTATGGCTACACCTTC. The encoded protein is CAWSPVKRTRYGYTF.

This clonotype appeared once. Because it lacks the conserved phenylalanine or tryptophan at the end, this CDR3 is likely a read error. The chain couples TRBV6-1 to TRBJ1-2; D is possibly TRBD1 (5 bases). Per the germline V gene, CDR1 is MNHNS and CDR2 is SASEGT. Trimming pared 10 bases from V and 4 bases from J, leaving 28 bases between. There are 17 residues in the CDR3. CDR3 sequence reads: CATPVRAGRQASYGYTY. Here the CDR3 DNA reads TGTGCCACCCCGGTAAGGGCAGGGAGGCAAGCTAGCTATGGCTACACCTAC.

To note about this clonotype: Germline and junction disagree at one end, which may indicate a read error. The chain links TRBV6-6 to TRBJ2-1; D is possibly TRBD1 or TRBD2 (6 bases each). CDR1 is MNHNY, CDR2 SVGAGI, per germline (reference sequence). The CDR3 has 13 residues. CDR3 DNA: TGTGTCAGCAGTTACTCGAAGGGGGGCGATGAATTCTTC. This encodes CVSSYSKGGDEFF.

A remark on this clonotype: A much larger clone differs by one base, so this may be a read error. This chain connects TRBV28 to TRBJ2-1, with D tentatively TRBD1 (5 bases). Germline lookup yields CDR1 MDHEN and CDR2 SYDVKM. With 5 bases removed from V and 8 bases from J, the gap between germline ends came to 13 bases. There are 13 residues in the CDR3. The CDR3 protein is CASSPQGLHEQFF. CDR3 nucleotide sequence: TGTGCCAGCAGTCCCCAGGGCCTACATGAGCAGTTCTTC.

This clonotype was picked up a small number of times. A much larger clone lies one base from this, so it may be a read error. The V and J genes are TRBV28 and TRBJ1-5; D gene ambiguous. This CDR3 has 13 residues. Germline V gives CDR1 MDHEN, CDR2 SYDVKM. For the CDR3, the DNA is TGTGTCAGCCGTATTTATAGCAATCAGCCCCAGCATTTT. Protein sequence: CVSRIYSNQPQHF.

The chain employs TRBV5-6 and TRBJ2-7, with D possibly TRBD1 on 6 matching bases. V was pared by 5 bases and J by 4 bases, with 19 bases between. Looked up from germline, CDR1 is SGHDT and CDR2 is YYEEEE. The CDR3 runs to 15 residues. The CDR3, as DNA: TGTGCCAGCAGTTATAACACGGAACAGGGTTACGAGCAGTACTTC. It is translated as CASSYNTEQGYEQYF.

Points on this clonotype: With a much larger clone just one base away, this may be a read error. This chain connects TRBV4-1 to TRBJ2-2; a possible D gene is TRBD2 (6 bases). CDR1 is MGHRA and CDR2 is YSYEKL in the germline V gene. CDR3 size: 15 residues. The DNA for the CDR3 is TGCGCCAGCAACCAAGGGACTCGCGGGATCGGGGAGCTGTTTTTT. The encoded protein is CASNQGTRGIGELFF.

In regard to this clonotype: A read error may account for a junction end that differs from germline. J is TRBJ1-3 and V is TRBV29-1; a possible D gene is TRBD1 (5 bases). From germline, CDR1 is SQVTM and CDR2 ANQGSEA. The CDR3 loop spans 14 amino acids. CDR3 sequence: CSVGSTVSGNTLYF. The CDR3 nucleotides read TGCAGCGTAGGATCGACAGTCTCTGGAAACACCTTATATTTT.

This clonotype showed up just once. A read error is possible here, since a much larger clone lies one base away. The chain employs TRBV28 and TRBJ2-7; 9 bases match TRBD1. Germline V gives CDR1 MDHEN, CDR2 SYDVKM. The length of the CDR3 is 15 residues. Trimming at V came to 2 bases and at J to 4 bases, leaving 6 bases not matched to a gene. For the CDR3, the DNA is TGTGCCAGCAGTTTAAATGGGACAGGGAAGTACGAGCAGTACTTC. Translation gives CASSLNGTGKYEQYF.

The chain is built from TRBV2 and TRBJ1-1; 7 bases match TRBD1. V dropped 3 bases and J dropped 0; count of bases not matched to a gene: 4. The germline CDR1 and CDR2 sequences are SNHLY and FYNNEI. The CDR3 is made up of 15 amino acids. CDR3 region: CASSESTGMNTEAFF. DNA for the CDR3: TGTGCCAGCAGTGAGTCGACAGGGATGAACACTGAAGCTTTCTTT.

A single count supports this clonotype. The gene calls are TRBV29-1 and TRBJ2-7; TRBD1 agrees at 7 bases. Unmatched junction bases numbered 6, after V lost 6 bases and J lost 1 base. The CDR3 is made up of 13 amino acids. Germline loops: CDR1 SQVTM, CDR2 ANQGSEA. The CDR3 sequence is CSVLGTASYEQYF. The CDR3, as DNA: TGCAGCGTCCTTGGGACAGCGTCCTACGAGCAGTACTTC.

As to this clonotype: In this CDR3 the conserved last residue, phenylalanine or tryptophan, is missing, so a read error is likely. Here the CDR3 DNA reads TGTGCCAGCAGTAAAGTTGTGTGGGGGAGCGACGATGAGCAGTTCGTC. Translating gives CASSKVVWGSDDEQFV. The chain has TRBV12-3 or TRBV12-4 and TRBJ2-1; D could derive from TRBD1 or TRBD2 (5 bases each). The CDR3 spans 16 residues. V lost 5 bases and J lost 8, with 22 bases in between.

A remark on this clonotype: Relative to the germline gene, one junction end is altered; a read error may explain this. The DNA of the CDR3 is TGTGCCAGCAGTTTGGGGCGGACGTCCAACTATGGCCACATCTTC. It yields the protein CASSLGRTSNYGHIF. V and J are TRBV28 and TRBJ1-2; D possibly corresponds to TRBD1 (5 bases). The CDR3 is 15 residues long. CDR1 is MDHEN and CDR2 is SYDVKM in the germline V gene.

This clonotype has ten or more counts. V and J are TRBV12-3 or TRBV12-4 and TRBJ2-1; 11 bases fit TRBD2. This CDR3 region has 17 residues. Losses at the gene ends were 6 bases for V and 0 bases for J; bases not matched to a gene: 7. The CDR3 region has the DNA TGTGCCAGCAGCGCCGGGACTAGCGGAACCTCCTACAATGAGCAGTTCTTC. It codes for CASSAGTSGTSYNEQFF.

This clonotype was recorded many times. This chain uses TRBV28 with TRBJ2-7; 10 bases fit TRBD2. Germline CDR1 is MDHEN and CDR2 is SYDVKM. The CDR3 contains 16 residues. The V segment lost 3 bases and the J segment 0 bases; nucleotides outside the gene matches: 5. The CDR3: CASSFGLAVLSYEQYF. CDR3 DNA sequence: TGTGCCAGCAGTTTTGGACTAGCGGTCCTCTCCTACGAGCAGTACTTC.

The V and J genes are TRBV4-1 and TRBJ2-7; D possibly corresponds to TRBD1 (5 bases). CDR1 and CDR2 (germline): MGHRA, YSYEKL. This CDR3 comprises 15 residues. Between the trimmed V and J ends, which lost 3 bases and 5 bases, there was a span of 17 bases. The CDR3 coding sequence is TGCGCCAGCAGCCAGGTTTTTCGACAGACCCACGAGCAGTACTTC. Protein product: CASSQVFRQTHEQYF.

Ten or more counts support this clonotype. A much larger clone sits a single nucleotide away, making a read error possible. V gene TRBV11-2 combines with J gene TRBJ2-5, with D perhaps assigned TRBD1 or TRBD2 (5 bases each). This CDR3 has 15 amino acids. Germline loops: CDR1 SGHAT, CDR2 FQNNGV. The CDR3 sequence is CASSLDQGPQETRYF. CDR3 DNA sequence: TGTGCCAGCAGCTTAGATCAGGGACCCCAAGAGACCCGGTACTTC.

Note on this clonotype: The junction and the germline gene differ at one end; a read error may be behind it. This chain links TRBV28 with TRBJ1-5; D ambiguous. Per the germline V gene, CDR1 is MDHEN and CDR2 is SYDVKM. This CDR3 has 14 amino acids. The DNA of the CDR3 is TGTGCCAGCAGTACGGTCTGGATAGTTCAGCCCCTGCATTTT. Translating gives CASSTVWIVQPLHF.

This clonotype was seen at least ten times. This chain links TRBV7-8 with TRBJ2-7; 10 bases fit TRBD1. In germline, CDR1 is SGHVS, CDR2 FQNEAQ. Losses at the gene ends were 0 bases for V and 4 bases for J; bases not matched to a gene: 6. This CDR3 spans 16 amino acids. The CDR3 sequence is CASSLAGQGTVYEQYF. For the CDR3, the DNA is TGTGCCAGCAGCTTAGCGGGACAGGGGACGGTATACGAGCAGTACTTC.

Comment on this clonotype: One base away lies a much larger clone, so this may be a sequencing read error. V gene TRBV5-1 combines with J gene TRBJ2-2; D is possibly TRBD2 (6 bases). Germline loops: CDR1 SGHRS, CDR2 YFSETQ. The CDR3 has 15 residues. Trimming took off 0 bases at V and 5 bases at J, with 11 bases between the two ends. In DNA, the CDR3 is TGCGCCAGCAGCTTGGCACAAGCGGGTACCGGGGAGCTGTTTTTT. It codes for CASSLAQAGTGELFF.

This clonotype was detected many times. J is TRBJ2-1 and V is TRBV12-3 or TRBV12-4, with 15 bases aligning to TRBD2. This CDR3 is 16 amino acids long. V lost 5 bases and J lost 4; bases outside the gene matches: 3. Here the CDR3 reads CASSLGLAGGYNEQFF. The CDR3 DNA is TGTGCCAGCAGTCTTGGACTAGCGGGAGGGTACAATGAGCAGTTCTTC.

This chain joins TRBV5-1 and TRBJ2-2; 11 positions agree with TRBD2. Unmatched junction bases numbered 14, after V lost 4 bases and J lost 3 bases. The CDR3 extends over 19 amino acids. Germline assignment: CDR1 SGHRS and CDR2 YFSETQ. CDR3 in DNA: TGCGCCAGCAGCAGGATGACTAGCGGGACTCAAGGTGACACCGGGGAGCTGTTTTTT. It codes for CASSRMTSGTQGDTGELFF.

As for this clonotype: Sequence at one end of the junction differs from germline and may be a read error. V gene TRBV5-4 combines with J gene TRBJ2-2; TRBD2 matches 7 bases. Germline values: CDR1 SGHNT, CDR2 YYREEE (reference sequence). The length of the CDR3 is 14 residues. CDR3 DNA sequence: TGTGCCAGCAGCCCCCCAAGCGGGACCAGGGAGCTGCTTTTT. This gives the protein CASSPPSGTRELLF.